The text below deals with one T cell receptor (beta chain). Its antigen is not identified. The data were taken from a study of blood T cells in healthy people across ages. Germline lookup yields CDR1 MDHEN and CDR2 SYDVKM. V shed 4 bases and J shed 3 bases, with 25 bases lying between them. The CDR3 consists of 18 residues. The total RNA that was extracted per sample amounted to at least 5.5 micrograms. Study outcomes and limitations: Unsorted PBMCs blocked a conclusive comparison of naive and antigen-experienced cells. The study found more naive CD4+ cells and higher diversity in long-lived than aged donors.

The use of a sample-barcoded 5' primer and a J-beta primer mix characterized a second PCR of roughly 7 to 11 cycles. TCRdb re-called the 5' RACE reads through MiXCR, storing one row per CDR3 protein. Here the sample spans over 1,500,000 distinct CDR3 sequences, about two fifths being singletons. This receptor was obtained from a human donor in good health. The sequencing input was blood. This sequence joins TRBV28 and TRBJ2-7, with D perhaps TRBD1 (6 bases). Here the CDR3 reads CASSSLTLVLGHHYEQYF. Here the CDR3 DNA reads TGTGCCAGCAGTTCTTTGACTCTGGTTTTGGGACATCACTACGAGCAGTACTTC.